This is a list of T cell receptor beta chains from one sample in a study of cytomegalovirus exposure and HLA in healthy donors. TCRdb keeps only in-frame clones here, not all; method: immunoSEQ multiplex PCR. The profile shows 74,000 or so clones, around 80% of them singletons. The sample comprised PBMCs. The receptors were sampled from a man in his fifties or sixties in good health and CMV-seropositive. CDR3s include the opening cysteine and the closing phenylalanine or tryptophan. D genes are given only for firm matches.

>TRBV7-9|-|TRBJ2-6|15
CASSSGGVRANVLTF
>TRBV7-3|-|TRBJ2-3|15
CASSLGLSTIDTQYF
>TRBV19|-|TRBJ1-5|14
CASQGFSYNQPQHF
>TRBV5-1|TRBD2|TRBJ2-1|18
CASSLAGTRSLSYNEQFF
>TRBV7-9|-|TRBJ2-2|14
CSSSLSNPGGELFF
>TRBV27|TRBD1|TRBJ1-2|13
CASRARGPYGYTF
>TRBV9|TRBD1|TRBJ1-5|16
CASSVGGGTGDQPQHF
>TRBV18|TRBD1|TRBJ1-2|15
CASYSGTGFLDGYTF
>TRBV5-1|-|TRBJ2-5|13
CASGKGSKETQYF
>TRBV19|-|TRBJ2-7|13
CASSPGHSYEQYF
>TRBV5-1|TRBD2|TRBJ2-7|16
CASSRIIAGLGGEQYF
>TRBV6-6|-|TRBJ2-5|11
CASTHGETQYF
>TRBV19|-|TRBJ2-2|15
CASNENRDDTGELFF
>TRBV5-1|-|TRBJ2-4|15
CASSLAPQHKNIQYF
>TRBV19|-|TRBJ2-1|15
CASSPPGTGGDEQFF
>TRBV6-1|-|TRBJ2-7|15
CASRPLSAGYYEQYF
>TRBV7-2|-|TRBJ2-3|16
CASSLGGTGVTDTQYF
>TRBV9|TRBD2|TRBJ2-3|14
CASGLASLTDTQYF